This TCR beta chain was captured by sequencing in a study of T cells after yellow fever vaccination. CDR1 and CDR2 (germline): MGHDK, SYGVNS. Trimming cost V 1 base and J 4 bases, with 13 bases left between them. This CDR3 comprises 15 residues. TCRdb independently ran MiXCR on the 5' RACE reads; one entry per CDR3 protein. The data show around 320,000 distinct CDR3 sequences, with around 10% seen just once and less than 3.5% held by the top ten. Overall study results and limits: Post-booster reappearance was seen for most primary-vaccination clones (about 95% CD4, 88% CD8).

As regards this clonotype: Its antigen remains unknown.

The input for sequencing was CD4+ T cells sorted from PBMCs, taken 45 days after the yellow fever booster vaccination. The clonotype originates from a man in his late teens or twenties who received the YFV17D yellow fever vaccine. J is TRBJ1-2 and V is TRBV25-1; D uncertain. The CDR3: CASSESGSFPYGYTF. The DNA of the CDR3 is TGTGCCAGCAGTGAATCGGGCAGCTTCCCCTATGGCTACACCTTC.